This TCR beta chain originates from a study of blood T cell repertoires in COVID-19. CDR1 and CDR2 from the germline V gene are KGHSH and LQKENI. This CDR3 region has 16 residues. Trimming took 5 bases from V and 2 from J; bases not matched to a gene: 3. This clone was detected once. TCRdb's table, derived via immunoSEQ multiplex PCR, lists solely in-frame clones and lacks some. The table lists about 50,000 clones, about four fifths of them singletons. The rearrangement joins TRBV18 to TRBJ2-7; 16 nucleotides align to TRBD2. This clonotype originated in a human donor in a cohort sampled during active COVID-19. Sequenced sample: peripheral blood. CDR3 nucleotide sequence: TGTGCCAGCTCATCGGGGACTAGCGGGGGGGCCTACGAGCAGTACTTC. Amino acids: CASSSGTSGGAYEQYF.